The 9 T cell receptor beta chains below come from one sample, sequenced in a study of T-cell reconstitution after alpha-beta-depleted transplantation in children. It was with unique molecular identifiers that the TCRbeta library was prepared. TCRdb redid the calling of the PCR reads with MiXCR, one entry per CDR3 protein. This sample has some 600,000 distinct CDR3 sequences, with about an eighth found just once. This specimen consisted of PBMCs, mostly from graft donor cells, obtained 360 days after TCRalphabeta/CD19-depleted stem cell transplant. The receptors were gathered from a male patient younger than 18 who had a stem cell transplant for acute myeloid leukemia, so the T cells may come from the graft donor.

The chain combines TRBV5-1 with TRBJ2-5; maybe TRBD2 (5 bases). CDR1 is SGHRS and CDR2 is YFSETQ in the germline V gene. The CDR3 consists of 13 residues. V shed 5 bases and J shed 3 bases, with 11 bases lying between them. The CDR3 coding sequence is TGCGCCAGCAGGCCCAGCGGCGAAGAGACCCAGTACTTC. This translates into CASRPSGEETQYF. Drawing the rest from reference TRBV5-1 and TRBJ2-5, the complete variable domain is KAGVTQTPRYLIKTRGQQVTLSCSPISGHRSVSWYQQTPGQGLQFLFEYFSETQRNKGNFPGRFSGRQFSNSRSEMNVSTLELGDSALYLCASRPSGEETQYFGPGTRLLVL.

This clonotype appeared a few times. The V and J genes are TRBV19 and TRBJ2-7, with D possibly matching TRBD1 (7 bases). The V gene lost 0 bases and the J gene lost 3 bases, with 15 bases spanning the gap. The CDR3 runs 16 residues. Germline CDR1 is LNHDA and CDR2 is SQIVND (reference sequence). CDR3 sequence reads: CASSIDRAGGIYEQYF. CDR3 in DNA: TGTGCCAGTAGTATAGATCGCGCAGGGGGGATCTACGAGCAGTACTTC.

The rearrangement joins TRBV7-9 to TRBJ2-3; D is undetermined. This CDR3 is built from 16 residues. The V gene lost 5 bases and the J gene lost 0 bases, with 15 bases spanning the gap. The V gene's germline CDR1 is SEHNR and CDR2 FQNEAQ (reference sequence). This CDR3 is CASSALRSPSTDTQYF. The CDR3 nucleotides are TGTGCCAGCAGCGCTTTGAGGTCGCCGAGCACAGATACGCAGTATTTT. Full variable domain (rest looked up from reference TRBV7-9 and TRBJ2-3): DTGVSQNPRHKITKRGQNVTFRCDPISEHNRLYWYRQTLGQGPEFLTYFQNEAQLEKSRLLSDRFSAERPKGSFSTLEIQRTEQGDSAMYLCASSALRSPSTDTQYFGPGTRLTVL.

This clonotype was found many times. The chain combines TRBV7-8 with TRBJ2-4; 10 nucleotides agree with TRBD2. V trimming: 4 bases; J trimming: 8 bases; junction bases outside the gene matches: 11. Germline V gene lookup returns CDR1 SGHVS and CDR2 FQNEAQ. CDR3 length: 16 residues. The CDR3: CASSSLAGGTQDIQYF. For the CDR3, the DNA is TGTGCCAGCAGCTCCTTAGCGGGAGGCACCCAGGACATTCAGTACTTC.

The gene calls are TRBV3-1 and TRBJ2-2, with a tentative D call TRBD2 (5 bases). Germline V gene sequence: CDR1 LGHDT, CDR2 YNNKEL (reference sequence). CDR3 length equals 16 residues. V lost 4 bases and J lost 5, with 17 bases in between. In DNA, the CDR3 is TGTGCCAGCAGCCTCCCTCGGGGTAGTGGTACCGGGGAGCTGTTTTTT. Translation: CASSLPRGSGTGELFF.

This clonotype came up many times. The V and J genes are TRBV21-1 and TRBJ2-1; the tabulated D call, TRBD2, remains unverified against the DNA. TRBV21-1 is tagged as a pseudogene. This CDR3 is 18 amino acids long. The CDR3 DNA follows: TGTGCCAGCAGCAAAGGAGGGTTGCGGGAGGGAGACTACAATGAGCAGTTCTTC. It encodes CASSKGGLREGDYNEQFF.

In this sample, this clonotype turned up many times. The gene calls are TRBV28 and TRBJ2-3; possible D gene TRBD1, 5 bases. This CDR3 is 15 amino acids long. Trimming stripped 5 bases from V and 4 bases from J, with 16 bases between. Germline-derived CDR1 and CDR2 are MDHEN and SYDVKM. CDR3: CASSQGGAWADTQYF. The CDR3, as DNA: TGTGCCAGCAGTCAGGGTGGGGCCTGGGCAGATACGCAGTATTTT.

In its sample, this clonotype was seen many times. The chain joins TRBV20-1 to TRBJ2-7; 8 bases are a match to TRBD1. The germline CDR1 and CDR2 sequences are DFQATT and SNEGSKA (reference sequence). The length of the CDR3 is 11 residues. The CDR3 reads CGGTGDYEQYF. The DNA of the CDR3 is TGCGGGGGGACAGGAGACTACGAGCAGTACTTC.

This clonotype turned up a few times. V gene TRBV7-2 combines with J gene TRBJ2-7, with D maybe TRBD1 (6 bases). The ends were cut back, 1 base at V and 0 bases at J, with 10 bases in the middle. Germline CDR1 reads SGHTA; CDR2 reads FQGNSA. This CDR3 has 15 amino acids. CDR3 nucleotide sequence: TGTGCCAGCAGCTTAGTGTGGGACACCTCCTACGAGCAGTACTTC. The encoded protein is CASSLVWDTSYEQYF.